This T cell receptor (beta chain) was identified in a study of molecular identifiers for immune sequencing clone quantification. Study-level points and caveats: Even with about a million naive cells present, spiked Jurkat TCR RNA from one cell was reportedly detectable. Barcode collisions between identical TCR molecules could shrink estimates of highly expanded clone sizes.

Libraries for naive CD8 T cells, which were made from about 19,000 to 1,100,000 sorted cells, drew on 10%, 30% or 50% of the RNA. Methods described previously, with TCR primers listed, were used for bulk TCR libraries. In TCRdb, the PCR reads were re-called with MiXCR into one record per CDR3 protein. The sample lists nearly 650,000 distinct CDR3 sequences; 25% were seen once. This clonotype showed up just a few times. Its antigen is undetermined. The receptor's source is a human donor in good health. Some libraries in this study had Jurkat cell RNA spiked in. The specimen was naive CD8+ T cells from blood, with Jurkat cell RNA spiked in. Subset specified: FACS-sorted CD8+CD4-CCR7+CD45RA+ naive T cells.

The CDR3 DNA reads TGTGCCAGCTCACCACAGGACGGGTCTAGCACAGATACGCAGTATTTT. Translated, it gives CASSPQDGSSTDTQYF. This chain joins TRBV18 and TRBJ2-3, with D hard to call. Looked up from germline, CDR1 is KGHSH and CDR2 is LQKENI. The length of the CDR3 is 16 residues. The V end was cut by 1 base, the J end by 0 bases, with 11 bases between.